A selection of T cell receptor beta chains follows, all from one sample in a study of blood T cell repertoires in COVID-19. Method: immunoSEQ multiplex PCR; TCRdb's copy keeps in-frame clones and lacks some. Here the sample spans around 240,000 clones, roughly nine tenths being singletons. Material: PBMCs or T cells enriched from blood (not recorded which). Receptors were obtained from a human donor in a cohort exposed to, infected with or recovered from COVID-19 (not recorded which). The donor label of this sample is uncertain. CDR3s include the opening cysteine and the closing phenylalanine or tryptophan. A D gene is named only where the DNA matches it firmly. Some rows have no size entry. The others give once, few or many, or a class for an expanded clone.

v_gene	abundance	j_gene	d_gene	CDR3nt	CDR3aa
TRBV5-5	.	TRBJ2-5	.	TGTGCCAGCAGCTTTGGAACAGGGATGTCAGAGACCCAGTACTTC	CASSFGTGMSETQYF
TRBV29-1	.	TRBJ1-1	.	TGCAGCGTTCAGGACACTGAAGCTTTCTTT	CSVQDTEAFF
TRBV3-1/TRBV3-2	.	TRBJ1-1	.	TGTGCCAGCAGCCAAGATCAGGGGACAGAAGCTTTCTTT	CASSQDQGTEAFF
TRBV4-3	.	TRBJ2-7	TRBD1	TGCGCCAGCAGTTCCGGGACAGGGGCTTCCTACGAGCAGTACTTC	CASSSGTGASYEQYF
TRBV7-9	.	TRBJ1-2	.	TGTGCCAGCAGCTTGGGAGGGAACTATGGCTACACCTTC	CASSLGGNYGYTF
TRBV5-6	.	TRBJ1-5	TRBD1	TGTGCCAGCAGCTTGGCCTACAGGGGGATCGATCAGCCCCAGCATTTT	CASSLAYRGIDQPQHF
TRBV29-1	.	TRBJ1-5	.	TGCAGCGTCGTTGCAGGGGTGGGTCAGCCCCAGCATTTT	CSVVAGVGQPQHF
TRBV27	once	TRBJ2-6	TRBD1	TGTGCCAGCAGAGAGAGCGGGACAGGGGGCACTGGGGCCAACGTCCTGACTTTC	CASRESGTGGTGANVLTF
TRBV9	.	TRBJ1-2	.	TGTGCCAGCAGCGCCACCGGGACACATTATGGCTACACCTTC	CASSATGTHYGYTF
TRBV7-9	.	TRBJ2-1	.	TGTGCCAGCAGCTTTGGCCAGGTCGGCTACAATGAGCAGTTCTTC	CASSFGQVGYNEQFF
TRBV24-1	.	TRBJ2-7	.	TGTGCCACCAGTGACCGGTCTTACGAGCAGTACTTC	CATSDRSYEQYF
TRBV6-5	.	TRBJ1-1	TRBD1	TGTGCCAGCAGCTCAACAGGGGAGTGGACTGAAGCTTTCTTT	CASSSTGEWTEAFF
TRBV9	.	TRBJ1-1	.	TGTGCCAGCAGCGTAGATCCGGACACTGAAGCTTTCTTT	CASSVDPDTEAFF
TRBV11-2	.	TRBJ1-5	.	TGTGCCAGCAGCTTAGGGAGATGGGGCAATCAGCCCCAGCATTTT	CASSLGRWGNQPQHF
TRBV18	.	TRBJ1-2	.	TGTGCCAGCTCACCACCGGTTAATCTCCTAGGGGGACCATCCTATGGCTACACCTTC	CASSPPVNLLGGPSYGYTF
TRBV27	.	TRBJ2-7	TRBD2	TGTGCCAGCAGTTCAGCGGGGGGGTCCTACGAGCAGTACTTC	CASSSAGGSYEQYF
TRBV7-6	.	TRBJ2-5	TRBD1	TGTGCCAGCAGCTCCCCCTACCTCAGGACAGGGGAAAAAGAGACCCAGTACTTC	CASSSPYLRTGEKETQYF
TRBV4-2	.	TRBJ1-1	.	TGTGCCAGCAGCCTGACAGCAAACACTGAAGCTTTCTTT	CASSLTANTEAFF
TRBV5-6	.	TRBJ1-1	TRBD1	TGTGCCAGCAGCCCGGTCGACAGGGGACGGGGCACTGAAGCTTTCTTT	CASSPVDRGRGTEAFF
TRBV6-5	.	TRBJ2-4	TRBD1	TGTGCCAGCAAGCGGACAGGGGTAGGGGGCATTCAGTACTTC	CASKRTGVGGIQYF
TRBV27	.	TRBJ2-7	TRBD1	TGTGCCAGCAGTTCCCTTGACAGGGGGCGTTACGAGCAGTACTTC	CASSSLDRGRYEQYF
TRBV6-2/TRBV6-3	.	TRBJ1-2	.	TGTGCCAGCAGTAATCAGGGGTTGGATGGCTACACCTTC	CASSNQGLDGYTF
TRBV6-6	.	TRBJ2-2	.	TGTGCCAGCAGTATCGTCTCAGGGGCCGGCACCGGGGAGCTGTTTTTT	CASSIVSGAGTGELFF
TRBV7-2	.	TRBJ1-4	TRBD1	TGTGCCAGCAGCCTTGGACAGGGGGATGAAAAACTGTTTTTT	CASSLGQGDEKLFF
TRBV30	.	TRBJ1-4	TRBD1	TGTGCCTGCGACAGGGGCATGGGTGAAAAACTGTTTTTT	CACDRGMGEKLFF
TRBV12-3/TRBV12-4	.	TRBJ2-3	.	TGTGCCAGCAGTTTACGGGTTACAGATACGCAGTATTTT	CASSLRVTDTQYF
TRBV10-3	.	TRBJ1-1	.	TGTGCCATCGGGACCGGACAGATAACGACTGAAGCTTTCTTT	CAIGTGQITTEAFF
TRBV15	.	TRBJ2-7	TRBD2	TGTGCCACCAGCAGAGATAGTTGGACTAGCGGGGCCAGCTCCTACGAGCAGTACTTC	CATSRDSWTSGASSYEQYF
TRBV5-1	.	TRBJ2-6	.	TGCGCCAGCAGCTTGGCCGGGGTTGGGGCCAACGTCCTGACTTTC	CASSLAGVGANVLTF
TRBV6-2/TRBV6-3	once	TRBJ2-5	.	TGTGCCAGCAGTTACTCGACAAGGGGCTACACGGAAGAGACCCAGTACTTC	CASSYSTRGYTEETQYF
TRBV7-9	.	TRBJ2-5	.	TGTGCCAGCAGCTTAGGGTTAGGACAGCAAGAGACCCAGTACTTC	CASSLGLGQQETQYF
TRBV9	.	TRBJ1-3	.	TGTGCCAGCAGCGATACAGGGCTCGGAAACACCATATATTTT	CASSDTGLGNTIYF
TRBV19	.	TRBJ2-7	.	TGTGCCAGTAGTATAGTTCAGGACTCGGAGGACGAGCAGTACTTC	CASSIVQDSEDEQYF
TRBV5-1	.	TRBJ1-1	TRBD1	TGCGCCAGCAGCCCCTATCTAGGGACAGGGGCCAACACTGAAGCTTTCTTT	CASSPYLGTGANTEAFF
TRBV5-6	.	TRBJ2-6	.	TGTGCCAGCAGCTTGCAATCTGGGGCCAACGTCCTGACTTTC	CASSLQSGANVLTF